This TCR beta chain was obtained from a study of T-cell memory formation after mild COVID-19. Study background: TCR clusters were largely donor specific.

TCRdb fed the 5' RACE reads into MiXCR, producing one record per CDR3 protein. The profile shows 550,000 to 700,000 distinct CDR3 sequences, roughly 18% of them singletons. This clonotype was observed a few times. Its antigen is unknown. The study, taken as a whole, reports: Shrinking CD4+ clones were chiefly CM and EM; CD8+ ones were chiefly EMRA. Several responding clones turned up in pre-infection memory, indicating that cross-reactive memory may have taken part. In second-wave clones peaking day 37, SARS-CoV-2 specificity remained unconfirmed.

From germline, CDR1 is SGDLS and CDR2 YYNGEE. Trimming left V 1 base short and J 6 bases short, with 11 bases between. The CDR3 consists of 13 residues. The chain has TRBV9 and TRBJ2-7; weak D call: TRBD2 (5 bases). This sequence was found in an adult woman who had mild COVID-19 (a few samples of this study predate the infection). Cell type and time point are not known. Sequencing was performed on PBMCs or a T cell subset sorted from them (not recorded which). The CDR3 sequence is CASSVPEGCEQYF. The CDR3 DNA follows: TGTGCCAGCAGCGTACCCGAGGGTTGCGAGCAGTACTTC.